The source of this T cell receptor beta chain is a study of blood T cell repertoires in COVID-19. Study-wide background: Researchers got acute and convalescent COVID-19 samples from the United States, Italy and Spain. The analysed material was cDNA or gDNA that came from T cells, B-cell-depleted T cells, or PBMCs.

Per the study methods: Reference gene primer amplification in the assay estimated nucleated cell counts. Clones were read by immunoSEQ multiplex PCR, and TCRdb kept only the in-frame ones, dropping some. The V and J calls and clone size come from that table; D and trimming were worked out from the DNA. Found here are approximately 300,000 clones, 85% to 90% of them singletons; the top ten hold around 0.84%. The germline V gene encodes CDR1 SQVTM and CDR2 ANQGSEA. The V end was cut by 6 bases, the J end by 6 bases, with 9 bases between. The CDR3 covers 11 residues. This clonotype was obtained from a man in his thirties or forties with acute or convalescent COVID-19. The chain is built from TRBV29-1 and TRBJ1-5, with unresolved D. Sequenced material: peripheral blood. The CDR3 region is CSVPVSQPQHF. In nucleotides, the CDR3 is TGCAGCGTCCCCGTTTCTCAGCCCCAGCATTTT.